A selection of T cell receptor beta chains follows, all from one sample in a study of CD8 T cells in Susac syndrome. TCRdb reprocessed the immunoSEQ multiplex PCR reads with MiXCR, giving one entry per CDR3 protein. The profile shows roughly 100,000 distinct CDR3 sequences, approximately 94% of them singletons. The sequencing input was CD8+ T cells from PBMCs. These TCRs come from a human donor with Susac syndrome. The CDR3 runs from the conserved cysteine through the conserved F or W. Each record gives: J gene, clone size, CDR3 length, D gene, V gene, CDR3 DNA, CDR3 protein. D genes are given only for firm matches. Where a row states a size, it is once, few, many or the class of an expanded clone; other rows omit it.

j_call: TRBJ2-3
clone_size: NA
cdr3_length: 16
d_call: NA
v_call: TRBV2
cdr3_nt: TGTGCCAGCAGTGATCTCCAGGGGACTAGCACAGATACGCAGTATTTT
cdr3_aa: CASSDLQGTSTDTQYF

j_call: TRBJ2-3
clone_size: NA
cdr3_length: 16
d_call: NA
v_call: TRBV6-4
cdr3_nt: TGTGCCAGCAGTCCCATGGCAGGGACTGGGGCAGATACGCAGTATTTT
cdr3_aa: CASSPMAGTGADTQYF

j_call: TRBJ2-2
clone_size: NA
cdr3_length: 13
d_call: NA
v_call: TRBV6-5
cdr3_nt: TGTGCCAGCAGCCCAGGGGGGTCCGGGGAGCTGTTTTTT
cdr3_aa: CASSPGGSGELFF

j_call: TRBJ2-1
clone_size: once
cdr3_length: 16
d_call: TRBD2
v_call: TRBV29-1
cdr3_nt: TGCAGCGTTGAAGATGGGGAGGCGGGGGGCCTCAATGAGCAGTTCTTC
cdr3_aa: CSVEDGEAGGLNEQFF

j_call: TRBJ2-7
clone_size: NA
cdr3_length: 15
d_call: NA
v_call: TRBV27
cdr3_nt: TGTGCCAGCAGTTTAGAGGCGCACCACCCCTACGAGCAGTACTTC
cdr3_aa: CASSLEAHHPYEQYF

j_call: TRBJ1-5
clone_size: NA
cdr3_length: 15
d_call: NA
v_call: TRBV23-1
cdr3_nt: TGCGCCAGCATAAGCACGTGTATTACCCATCAGCCCCAGCATTTT
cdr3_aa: CASISTCITHQPQHF

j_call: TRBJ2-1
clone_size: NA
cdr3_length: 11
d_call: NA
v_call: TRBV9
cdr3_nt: TGTGCCAGCAGCGTAGGGGGAAAGCAGTTCTTC
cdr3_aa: CASSVGGKQFF

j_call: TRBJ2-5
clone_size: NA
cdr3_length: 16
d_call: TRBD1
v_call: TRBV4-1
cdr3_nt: TGCGCCAGCAGCTCGCCCGGGACAGGGGGCGCAAAGACCCAGTACTTC
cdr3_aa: CASSSPGTGGAKTQYF

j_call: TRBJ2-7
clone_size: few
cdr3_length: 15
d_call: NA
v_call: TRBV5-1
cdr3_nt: TGCGCCAGCAGGCCCGCTCCTAGCGCCTCCTACGAGCAGTACTTC
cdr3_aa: CASRPAPSASYEQYF

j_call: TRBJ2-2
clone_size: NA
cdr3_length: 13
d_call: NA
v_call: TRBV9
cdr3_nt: TGTGCCAGCGGGGACCGGAACACCGGGGAGCTGTTTTTT
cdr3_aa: CASGDRNTGELFF

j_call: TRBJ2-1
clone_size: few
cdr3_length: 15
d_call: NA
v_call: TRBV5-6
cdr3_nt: TGTGCCAGCAGCTTGGGCGGCCTTTCCTACAATGAGCAGTTCTTC
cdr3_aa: CASSLGGLSYNEQFF

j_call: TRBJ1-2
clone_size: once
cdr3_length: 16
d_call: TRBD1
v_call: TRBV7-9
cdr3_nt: TGTGCCAGCAGCCCAGAATCGCGGCAGGGGGGCGATGGCTACACCTTC
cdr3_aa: CASSPESRQGGDGYTF

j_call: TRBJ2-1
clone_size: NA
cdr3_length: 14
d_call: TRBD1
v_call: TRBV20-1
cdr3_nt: TGCAGTGCTAGAGATCTAGGGGGCGGATGGGAGCAGTTCTTC
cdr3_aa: CSARDLGGGWEQFF

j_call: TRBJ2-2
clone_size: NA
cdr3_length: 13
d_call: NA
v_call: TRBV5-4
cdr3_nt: TGTGCCAGCAGCTTGACTGTAGACGGGGAGCTGTTTTTT
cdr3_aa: CASSLTVDGELFF

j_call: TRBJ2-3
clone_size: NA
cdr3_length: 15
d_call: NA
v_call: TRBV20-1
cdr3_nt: TGCAGTGCTAGAGATCTAGCAATCGTCACAGATACGCAGTATTTT
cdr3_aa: CSARDLAIVTDTQYF

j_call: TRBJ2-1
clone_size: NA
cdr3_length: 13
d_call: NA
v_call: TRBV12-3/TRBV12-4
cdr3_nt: TGTGCCAGCAGCCATGACAACTACAATGAGCAGTTCTTC
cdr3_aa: CASSHDNYNEQFF

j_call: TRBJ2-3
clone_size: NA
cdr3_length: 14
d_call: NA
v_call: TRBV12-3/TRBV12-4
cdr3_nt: TGTGCCAGCAGTTCGGGGGAGGGCACAGATACGCAGTATTTT
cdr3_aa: CASSSGEGTDTQYF

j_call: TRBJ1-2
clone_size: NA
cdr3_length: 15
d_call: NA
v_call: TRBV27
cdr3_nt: TGTGCCAGCAGCCCCTGGGCGGGATCCAACTATGGCTACACCTTC
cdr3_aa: CASSPWAGSNYGYTF

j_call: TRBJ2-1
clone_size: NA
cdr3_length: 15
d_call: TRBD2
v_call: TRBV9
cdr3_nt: TGTGCCAGCAGCGTAGCCGGGACTAGCAGTAATGAGCAGTTCTTC
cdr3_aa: CASSVAGTSSNEQFF

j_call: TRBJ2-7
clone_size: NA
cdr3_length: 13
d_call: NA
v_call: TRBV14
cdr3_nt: TGTGCCAGCAGCCAAGTGGACCTCTACGAGCAGTACTTC
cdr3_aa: CASSQVDLYEQYF

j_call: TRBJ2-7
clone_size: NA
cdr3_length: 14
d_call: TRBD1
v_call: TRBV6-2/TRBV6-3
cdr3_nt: TGTGCCAGCAGTACACAGGGGGTAGCCTACGAGCAGTACTTC
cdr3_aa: CASSTQGVAYEQYF

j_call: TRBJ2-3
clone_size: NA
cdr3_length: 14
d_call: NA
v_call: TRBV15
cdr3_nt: TGTGCCACCAGCTCCACGAGGGGTACAGATACGCAGTATTTT
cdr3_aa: CATSSTRGTDTQYF

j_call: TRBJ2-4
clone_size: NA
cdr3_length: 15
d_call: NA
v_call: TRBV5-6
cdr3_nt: TGTGCCAGCAGTCTGGAGGGACATGCTCAAAACATTCAGTACTTC
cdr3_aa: CASSLEGHAQNIQYF

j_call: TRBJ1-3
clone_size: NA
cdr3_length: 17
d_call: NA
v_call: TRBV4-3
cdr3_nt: TGCGCCAGCAGCCTTCCCCCGGCAGGGAGTTCTGAAAACACCATATATTTT
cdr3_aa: CASSLPPAGSSENTIYF

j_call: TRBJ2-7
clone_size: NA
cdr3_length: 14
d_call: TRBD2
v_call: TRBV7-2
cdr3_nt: TGTGCCAGCAGCAGGACTAGCCCTGGCTACGAGCAGTACTTC
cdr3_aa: CASSRTSPGYEQYF

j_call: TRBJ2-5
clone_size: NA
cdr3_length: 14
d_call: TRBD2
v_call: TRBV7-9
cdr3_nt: TGTGCCAGCAGCCGTAGCGGGGGGCAGGAGACCCAGTACTTC
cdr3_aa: CASSRSGGQETQYF

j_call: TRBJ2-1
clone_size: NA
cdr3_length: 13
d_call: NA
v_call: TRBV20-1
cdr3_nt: TGCAAAACACAGGGGAGGGCCTACAATGAGCAGTTCTTC
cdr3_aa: CKTQGRAYNEQFF

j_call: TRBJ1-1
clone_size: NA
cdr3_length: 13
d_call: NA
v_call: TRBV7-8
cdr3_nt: TGTGCCAGCTCCTACGAATTGAACACTGAAGCTTTCTTT
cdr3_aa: CASSYELNTEAFF

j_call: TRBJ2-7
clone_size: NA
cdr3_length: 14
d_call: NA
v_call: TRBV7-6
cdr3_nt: TGTGCCAGCAGCCCGGTGCAGGGTACCTACGAGCAGTACTTC
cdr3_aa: CASSPVQGTYEQYF

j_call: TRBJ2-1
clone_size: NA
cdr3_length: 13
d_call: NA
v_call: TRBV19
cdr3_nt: TGTGCCAGTAGTATGATAGAGTACAATGAGCAGTTCTTC
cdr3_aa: CASSMIEYNEQFF

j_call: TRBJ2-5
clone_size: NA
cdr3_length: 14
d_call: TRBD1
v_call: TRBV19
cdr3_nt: TGTGCCAGTAGGGGGACAGGGGGTTCAGAGACCCAGTACTTC
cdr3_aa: CASRGTGGSETQYF

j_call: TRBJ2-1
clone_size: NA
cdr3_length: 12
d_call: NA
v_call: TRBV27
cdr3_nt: TGTGCCAGCAGTTTAGGCAACAATGAGCAGTTCTTC
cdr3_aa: CASSLGNNEQFF

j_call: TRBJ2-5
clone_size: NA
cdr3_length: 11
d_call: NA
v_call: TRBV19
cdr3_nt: TGTGCCAGTAGTGTCCAAGAGACCCAGTACTTC
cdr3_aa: CASSVQETQYF

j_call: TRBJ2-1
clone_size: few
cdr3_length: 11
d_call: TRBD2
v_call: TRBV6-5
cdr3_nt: TGTGCCAGCGGGGGGGGGAATGAGCAGTTCTTC
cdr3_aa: CASGGGNEQFF

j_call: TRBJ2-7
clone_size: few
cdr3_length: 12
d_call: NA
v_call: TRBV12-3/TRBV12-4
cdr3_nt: TGTGCCAGCAGTTTTGGGGGCTACGAGCAGTACTTC
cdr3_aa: CASSFGGYEQYF

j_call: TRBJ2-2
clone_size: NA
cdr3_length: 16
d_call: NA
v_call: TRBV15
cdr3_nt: TGTGCCACCAGCAGCTTACAGGGTTCGAACACCGGGGAGCTGTTTTTT
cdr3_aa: CATSSLQGSNTGELFF

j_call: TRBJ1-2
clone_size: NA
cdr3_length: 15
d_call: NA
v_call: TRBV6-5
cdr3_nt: TGTGCCAGCAGTCTGAGCCAGGCAACCTCCTTGCGCTACACCTTC
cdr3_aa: CASSLSQATSLRYTF

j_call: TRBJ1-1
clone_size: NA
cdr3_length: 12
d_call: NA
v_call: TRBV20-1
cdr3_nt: TGCAGTGCTAAACAGTCCTTCACTGAAGCTTTCTTT
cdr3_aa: CSAKQSFTEAFF

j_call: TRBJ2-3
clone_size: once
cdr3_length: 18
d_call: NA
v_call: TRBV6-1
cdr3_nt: TGTGCCAGCACTGAAAGGGTGGGTACCCCAACTAGCACAGATACGCAGTATTTT
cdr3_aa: CASTERVGTPTSTDTQYF

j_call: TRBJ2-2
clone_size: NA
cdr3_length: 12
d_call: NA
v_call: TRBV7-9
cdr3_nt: TGTGCCAGCAGCTCGATTCCCGGGGAGCTGTTTTTT
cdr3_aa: CASSSIPGELFF

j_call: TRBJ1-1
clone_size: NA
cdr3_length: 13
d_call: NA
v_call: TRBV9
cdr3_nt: TGTGCCAGCAGCGTAGGCAGTTACACTGAAGCTTTCTTT
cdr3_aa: CASSVGSYTEAFF

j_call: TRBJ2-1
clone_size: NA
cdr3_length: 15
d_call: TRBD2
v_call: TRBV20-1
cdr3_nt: TGCAGTGCTAGGGAACTAGCGGGGGGAGACAATGAGCAGTTCTTC
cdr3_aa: CSARELAGGDNEQFF

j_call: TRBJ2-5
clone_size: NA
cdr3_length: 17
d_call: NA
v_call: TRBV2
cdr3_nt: TGTGCCAGCAACCCCCCTAGTTGGGAACTACCCGCAGAGACCCAGTACTTC
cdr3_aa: CASNPPSWELPAETQYF

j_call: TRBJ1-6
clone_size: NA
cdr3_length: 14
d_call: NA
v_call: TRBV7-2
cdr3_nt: TGTGCCAGCAGCTTAGGAGCCTCGGGGGCACCCCTCCACTTT
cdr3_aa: CASSLGASGAPLHF

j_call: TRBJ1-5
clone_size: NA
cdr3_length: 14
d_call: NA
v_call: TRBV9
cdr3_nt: TGTGCCAGCAGCGTAGGACATAGCAATCAGCCCCAGCATTTT
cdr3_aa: CASSVGHSNQPQHF

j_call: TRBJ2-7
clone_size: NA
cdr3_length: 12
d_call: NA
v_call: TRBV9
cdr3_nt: TGTGCCAGCAGCGTGAATTCAGACGAGCAGTACTTC
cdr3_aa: CASSVNSDEQYF

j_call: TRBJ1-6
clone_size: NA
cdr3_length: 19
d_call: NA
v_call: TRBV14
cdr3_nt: TGTGCCAGCACCCGGAGGGGTGGCGCCTACGTAGATTATAATTCACCCCTCCACTTT
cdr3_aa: CASTRRGGAYVDYNSPLHF

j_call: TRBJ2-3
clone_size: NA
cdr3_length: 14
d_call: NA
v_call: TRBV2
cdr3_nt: TGTGCCCTGACGAGCGGGCTACACACAGATACGCAGTATTTT
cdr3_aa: CALTSGLHTDTQYF

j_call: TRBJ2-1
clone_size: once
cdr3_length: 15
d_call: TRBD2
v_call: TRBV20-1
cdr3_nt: TGCAGTGCTAGGGAACTAGCGGGGGCGTCCAATGAGCAGTTCTTC
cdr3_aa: CSARELAGASNEQFF

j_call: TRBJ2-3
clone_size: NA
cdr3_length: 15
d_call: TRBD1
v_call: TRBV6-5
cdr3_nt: TGTGCCAGCAGTTCGCCCGAAACAGGGGGAGATACGCAGTATTTT
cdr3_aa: CASSSPETGGDTQYF

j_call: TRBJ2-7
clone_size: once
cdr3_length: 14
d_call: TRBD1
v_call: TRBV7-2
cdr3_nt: TGTGCCAGCAGCTATATGGACAGGGGATCCGAGCAGTACTTC
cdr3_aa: CASSYMDRGSEQYF

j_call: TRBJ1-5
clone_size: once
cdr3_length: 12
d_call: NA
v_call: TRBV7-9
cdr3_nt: TGTGCCAGCAGCCTTCAGAATCAGCCCCAGCATTTT
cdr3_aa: CASSLQNQPQHF

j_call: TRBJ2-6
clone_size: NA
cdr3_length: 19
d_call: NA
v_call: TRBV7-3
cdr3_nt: TGTGCCAGCAGCTTAAATCAGATAGGGGCTGGCTCTGGGGCCAACGTCCTGACTTTC
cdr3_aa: CASSLNQIGAGSGANVLTF

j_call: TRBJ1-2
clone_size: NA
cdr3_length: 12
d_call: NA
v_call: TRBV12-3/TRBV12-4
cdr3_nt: TGTGCCAGCAGTTCGTCCCCAAAGAGCTACACCTTC
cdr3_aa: CASSSSPKSYTF